The present T cell receptor (beta chain) was sequenced within a study of spatial heterogeneity in lung cancer. Study-wide findings and caveats: Intratumoral expanded alpha and beta TCR counts were found to track tumor mutation counts.

TCRdb ran MiXCR on the 5' RACE reads and lists one entry per CDR3 protein. The data show about 100,000 distinct CDR3 sequences, with 4% to 4.5% seen just once and approximately 21% held by the top ten. Stated time point: sample taken at primary tumor resection. Sequencing of whole RNA from tumor, nontumor lung or frozen PBMC involved no sorting. Germline V lookup: CDR1 MNHNS, CDR2 SASEGT. The CDR3 sequence is 13 residues long. The V gene lost 4 bases and the J gene lost 3 bases, with 8 bases spanning the gap. Notes on this clonotype: Its antigen is unidentified.

The chain carries TRBV6-1 and TRBJ2-3, with D uncertain. The sequence derives from a male donor with early-stage non-small cell lung cancer. Material: lung tumor tissue, obtained at surgery. The CDR3 sequence: CASSVRSTDTQYF. CDR3 in DNA: TGTGCCAGCAGTGTTCGGTCGACAGATACGCAGTATTTT.